Listed below are T cell receptor beta chains from one sample, sequenced in a study of cytomegalovirus exposure and HLA in healthy donors. Libraries were prepared by immunoSEQ multiplex PCR; TCRdb keeps only in-frame clonotypes and omits some of them. Of about 130,000 clones detected, under 85% appear once; the ten largest clones hold more than 4%. The sample taken for sequencing was PBMCs. Receptor source: a male donor in good health and CMV-seropositive. Both conserved end residues are part of each CDR3. The order of the fields is clone size, J gene, V gene, D gene, CDR3 protein, CDR3 DNA. A D gene is named only where the DNA matches it firmly. Clone size, where shown, is once, few, many, or a class for clones that have expanded.

NA,TRBJ1-2,TRBV27,TRBD1,CASSSKSILTGVGGYTF,TGTGCCAGCAGTTCGAAATCCATACTGACAGGGGTAGGCGGCTACACCTTC
NA,TRBJ1-2,TRBV28,TRBD1,CASARPRGRDYGYTF,TGTGCCAGCGCTAGGCCCAGGGGGCGAGACTATGGCTACACCTTC
NA,TRBJ2-7,TRBV27,TRBD2,CASSGGGYEQYF,TGTGCCAGCAGTGGGGGGGGATACGAGCAGTACTTC
NA,TRBJ1-3,TRBV6-6,NA,CASSYQGDSGNTIYF,TGTGCCAGCAGTTACCAAGGAGACTCTGGAAACACCATATATTTT
once,TRBJ1-2,TRBV2,NA,CASSAQSYGYTF,TGTGCCAGCAGTGCTCAGTCCTATGGCTACACCTTC
NA,TRBJ2-5,TRBV28,NA,CASSYGGPETQYF,TGTGCCAGCAGTTACGGGGGGCCGGAGACCCAGTACTTC
NA,TRBJ2-7,TRBV6-1,NA,CASSSTADSYEQYF,TGTGCCAGCAGTTCTACTGCGGATTCCTACGAGCAGTACTTC
NA,TRBJ1-2,TRBV5-4,NA,CASSLAWGPANYGYTF,TGTGCCAGCAGCTTGGCCTGGGGCCCAGCTAACTATGGCTACACCTTC
NA,TRBJ1-1,TRBV7-8,NA,CASSLQGMGTEAFF,TGTGCCAGCAGCCTCCAGGGGATGGGCACTGAAGCTTTCTTT
few,TRBJ1-3,TRBV29-1,NA,CSVSYSGNTIYF,TGCAGCGTATCTTACTCTGGAAACACCATATATTTT
NA,TRBJ2-1,TRBV6-1,NA,CASSPRGYNEQFF,TGTGCCAGCAGTCCTAGGGGTTACAATGAGCAGTTCTTC
once,TRBJ2-5,TRBV4-1,TRBD2,CASSSFGGGLETQYF,TGCGCCAGCAGCTCGTTCGGCGGGGGTTTAGAGACCCAGTACTTC
NA,TRBJ2-2,TRBV18,NA,CASSPRGAGANTGELFF,TGTGCCAGCTCACCACGAGGGGCAGGGGCGAACACCGGGGAGCTGTTTTTT
NA,TRBJ2-4,TRBV2,TRBD2,CASSSGGAPTTKNIQYF,TGTGCCAGCAGTAGCGGGGGGGCCCCTACGACCAAAAACATTCAGTACTTC
NA,TRBJ2-3,TRBV10-3,TRBD2,CAITFSGGSTDTQYF,TGTGCCATCACCTTTAGCGGGGGGAGCACAGATACGCAGTATTTT
NA,TRBJ2-4,TRBV28,TRBD1,CASRRQGAKNSQYF,TGTGCCAGCAGACGCCAGGGGGCCAAAAACAGTCAGTACTTC
NA,TRBJ2-6,TRBV5-1,NA,CASSEAQGWGTSSGANVLTF,TGCGCCAGCAGCGAGGCCCAGGGGTGGGGGACGAGCTCTGGGGCCAACGTCCTGACTTTC
few,TRBJ2-1,TRBV2,NA,CASTRGTATVNEQFF,TGTGCCAGCACAAGGGGAACAGCCACCGTAAATGAGCAGTTCTTC
NA,TRBJ1-2,TRBV5-5,TRBD1,CASSFPDRGEYGYTF,TGTGCCAGCAGCTTTCCGGACAGGGGGGAGTATGGCTACACCTTC
once,TRBJ2-2,TRBV7-9,NA,CASSKRQGQIGELFF,TGTGCCAGCAGCAAACGGCAGGGGCAGATCGGGGAGCTGTTTTTT
NA,TRBJ2-4,TRBV7-9,TRBD1,CSSSLDRTLAKNIQYF,TGTTCCAGCAGTTTGGACAGGACCCTAGCCAAAAACATTCAGTACTTC
NA,TRBJ2-1,TRBV7-2,TRBD2,CASIPPPAGASYNEQFF,TGTGCCAGCATCCCGCCGCCAGCGGGGGCATCCTACAATGAGCAGTTCTTC
NA,TRBJ2-1,TRBV5-1,TRBD2,CASSLRTSGTYEQFF,TGCGCCAGCAGCTTGCGGACTAGCGGGACATATGAGCAGTTCTTC
NA,TRBJ2-4,TRBV7-9,NA,CASSPDVINSQYF,TGTGCCAGCAGCCCCGACGTGATAAACAGTCAGTACTTC
once,TRBJ2-7,TRBV27,TRBD1,CASSSLLPGQGFYEQYF,TGTGCCAGCAGTTCACTATTGCCGGGACAGGGATTCTACGAGCAGTACTTC
NA,TRBJ1-1,TRBV7-8,TRBD1,CASSLTGGNTEAFF,TGTGCCAGCAGCTTGACAGGGGGGAACACTGAAGCTTTCTTT
few,TRBJ2-7,TRBV11-3,NA,CASSPQGSRDEQYF,TGTGCCAGCAGCCCTCAGGGGTCTCGTGACGAGCAGTACTTC
few,TRBJ1-1,TRBV5-1,NA,CASSLGGASTEAFF,TGCGCCAGCAGCTTGGGGGGAGCAAGCACTGAAGCTTTCTTT
NA,TRBJ2-5,TRBV14,NA,CASSQELLRGVQETQYF,TGTGCCAGCAGCCAAGAGCTACTTCGGGGAGTTCAAGAGACCCAGTACTTC
NA,TRBJ1-6,TRBV9,NA,CASSADGESPLHF,TGTGCCAGCAGCGCCGATGGGGAGTCACCCCTCCACTTT
NA,TRBJ2-1,TRBV11-1,TRBD2,CASSLASGSLDEQFF,TGTGCCAGCAGCTTAGCTAGCGGGAGTCTCGATGAGCAGTTCTTC
NA,TRBJ1-6,TRBV11-2,TRBD1,CASSFGTGVWRDSPLHF,TGTGCCAGCAGCTTCGGGACAGGGGTCTGGCGTGACTCACCCCTCCACTTT
NA,TRBJ2-5,TRBV18,TRBD1,CASSPRWTGVETQYF,TGTGCCAGCTCCCCGCGCTGGACAGGGGTGGAGACCCAGTACTTC
NA,TRBJ1-5,TRBV6-5,NA,CASTNREGGGQPQHF,TGTGCCAGCACCAACCGGGAGGGAGGTGGTCAGCCCCAGCATTTT
NA,TRBJ1-1,TRBV5-1,TRBD1,CASSRTGGTEAFF,TGCGCCAGCAGCAGGACAGGGGGCACTGAAGCTTTCTTT
NA,TRBJ2-6,TRBV25-1,NA,CASSPGGANGLTF,TGTGCCAGCAGCCCTGGGGGGGCCAACGGCCTGACTTTC
NA,TRBJ1-3,TRBV5-8,NA,CASSPGDRGGTIYF,TGTGCCAGCAGTCCAGGGGACCGCGGGGGCACCATATATTTT
NA,TRBJ2-7,TRBV9,TRBD2,CASSPGLAGGVGYEQYF,TGTGCCAGCAGCCCTGGACTAGCGGGGGGCGTCGGTTACGAGCAGTACTTC
NA,TRBJ2-7,TRBV7-9,TRBD1,CASSTRDRGLYEQYF,TGTGCCAGCAGTACACGGGACAGGGGATTATACGAGCAGTACTTC
NA,TRBJ1-5,TRBV30,TRBD1,CAWSAGQGYDQPQHF,TGTGCCTGGAGTGCAGGACAGGGTTATGATCAGCCCCAGCATTTT
NA,TRBJ1-4,TRBV4-2,TRBD1,CASSHPGQGSTNEKLFF,TGTGCCAGCAGCCACCCGGGACAGGGCTCAACTAATGAAAAACTGTTTTTT
few,TRBJ2-7,TRBV27,TRBD2,CASRSPGGASGEQYF,TGTGCCAGCAGATCCCCCGGGGGGGCTAGCGGCGAGCAGTACTTC